The present TCR beta chain was sequenced within a study of blood T cell repertoires in COVID-19. Study summary: The cDNA or gDNA used as material had been derived from T cells, B-cell-depleted T cells, or PBMCs.

The germline V gene has CDR1 SGHDT and CDR2 YYEEEE. V gave up 3 bases and J gave up 0 bases; unmatched junction bases: 3. CDR3 length equals 15 residues. Methods used by the authors: Amplifying reference gene primers gave estimates of nucleated cell counts. Using immunoSEQ multiplex PCR, the repertoire was profiled, and TCRdb retains in-frame clones only, with some absent. The D gene and trimming were derived from the DNA, and the V and J assignments and clone size from that table. Of about 58,000 clones listed, 80% to 90% are singletons. The chain uses TRBV5-6 and TRBJ1-2; 9 bases match TRBD1. The sequence was obtained from a man aged 55 to 70 with acute or convalescent COVID-19. What was sequenced was peripheral blood. This chain's CDR3 is CASSSTGGPNYGYTF. CDR3 bases: TGTGCCAGCAGCTCCACAGGGGGCCCTAACTATGGCTACACCTTC.